These 22 T cell receptor beta chains came from one sample sequenced in a study of regulatory T cells in long-lasting Graves disease. Building of the TCR beta libraries involved iRepertoire HTBI primers and Arm-PCR of CDR3 regions. TCRdb itself ran the multiplex PCR reads through MiXCR, one entry per CDR3 protein. The sample lists roughly 500,000 distinct CDR3 sequences, roughly 21% occurring once. Documented time point: persistent/refractory GD, antithyroid drugs over 5 years with positive TRAb. TCR sequences were obtained from RNA taken from PBMCs. Here the sequenced sample was peripheral blood mononuclear cells (PBMCs), taken when the disease was refractory, from a patient treated with antithyroid drugs. All receptors derive from a female donor with Graves disease.

The chain links TRBV6-5 to TRBJ2-7; a weak D match, TRBD2 (6 bases). CDR1 MNHEY and CDR2 SVGAGI come from the germline V gene. The CDR3 runs 17 residues. With 8 bases removed from V and 0 bases from J, the gap between germline ends came to 23 bases. CDR3 sequence (DNA): TGTGCCAGCGGTTTGTGGCGGGGCGGCTATTCCTCCTACGAGCAGTACTTC. Protein: CASGLWRGGYSSYEQYF.

V is TRBV12-3 or TRBV12-4 and J is TRBJ2-7; D is unresolved. Between the trimmed V and J ends, which lost 0 bases and 2 bases, there was a span of 11 bases. The CDR3 loop spans 15 amino acids. This CDR3 reads CASSLAGQAAYEQYF. Here the CDR3 DNA reads TGTGCCAGCAGTTTAGCGGGCCAGGCGGCCTACGAGCAGTACTTC.

J is TRBJ2-7 and V is TRBV29-1, with D maybe TRBD1 (5 bases). V lost 5 bases and J 6 bases, leaving 11 bases between the germline ends. The CDR3 is made up of 11 amino acids. Germline assignment: CDR1 SQVTM and CDR2 ANQGSEA. The CDR3 here is CSVQGPSEQYF. The DNA for the CDR3 is TGCAGCGTTCAGGGTCCAAGCGAGCAGTACTTC.

This clonotype was counted at least ten times. The chain couples TRBV20-1 to TRBJ2-5; 10 nucleotides match TRBD2. The J segment lost 2 bases and the V segment lost 5 bases, leaving 5 bases of the junction unmatched. CDR3 size: 14 residues. Germline lookup yields CDR1 DFQATT and CDR2 SNEGSKA (reference sequence). CDR3 protein: CSAGSSGGQETQYF. CDR3 DNA: TGCAGTGCTGGGAGTAGCGGGGGGCAAGAGACCCAGTACTTC.

About this clonotype: Possible read error: a much larger clone is one base away. The chain is built from TRBV11-2 and TRBJ1-2, with 7 positions matching TRBD1. The germline CDR1 and CDR2 sequences are SGHAT and FQNNGV. Trimming cost V 5 bases and J 6 bases; bases outside gene matches: 6. The CDR3 extends over 13 amino acids. DNA of the CDR3: TGTGCCAGCAGCCGCGACAGGGCGGATGGCTACACCTTC. It codes for CASSRDRADGYTF.

The sample holds many counts of this clonotype. This chain links TRBV2 with TRBJ2-7; 7 positions agree with TRBD1. The germline V gene has CDR1 SNHLY and CDR2 FYNNEI. The CDR3 spans 13 residues. The ends lost 4 bases at V and 6 bases at J; junction bases unmatched: 6. The CDR3 DNA reads as TGTGCCAGCAGTGCCGGGACAGCCGGCGAGCAGTACTTC. As protein: CASSAGTAGEQYF.

This clonotype was found a few times. V is TRBV15 and J is TRBJ2-1; D perhaps matches TRBD2 (6 bases). Between the trimmed V and J ends, which lost 0 bases and 4 bases, there was a span of 7 bases. The germline gives CDR1 LNHNV, CDR2 YYDKDF (reference sequence). This CDR3 has 14 amino acids. CDR3 coding DNA: TGTGCCACCAGCAGAGATCGGGGGTACAATGAGCAGTTCTTC. Its translation is CATSRDRGYNEQFF.

This clonotype was counted many times. The chain uses TRBV12-3 or TRBV12-4 and TRBJ2-2, with TRBD2 matching over 10 bases. The length of the CDR3 is 16 residues. Trimming took 7 bases from V and 5 from J; bases not matched to a gene: 10. The CDR3 coding sequence is TGTGCCAGCAAGAAAGCCGGGACTAGCGTAACCGGGGAGCTGTTTTTT. Its protein product is CASKKAGTSVTGELFF.

This clonotype was observed a few times. The chain links TRBV15 to TRBJ1-5, with 7 nucleotides matching TRBD1. The V segment lost 6 bases and the J segment 5 bases; nucleotides outside the gene matches: 4. The CDR3 contains 13 residues. Per germline, CDR1 LNHNV and CDR2 YYDKDF (reference sequence). The CDR3: CATSRQGYQPQHF. Written as DNA, the CDR3 is TGTGCCACCAGTCGACAGGGTTATCAGCCCCAGCATTTT. The full variable domain, in which reference TRBV15 and TRBJ1-5 provide the parts outside the CDR3, is DAMVIQNPRYQVTQFGKPVTLSCSQTLNHNVMYWYQQKSSQAPKLLFHYYDKDFNNEADTPDNFQSRRPNTSFCFLDIRSPGLGDTAMYLCATSRQGYQPQHFGDGTRLSIL.

With regard to this clonotype: This may come from a read error, since a much larger clone is one base off. The rearrangement joins TRBV2 to TRBJ1-1; TRBD1 matches at 9 bases. The germline CDR1 and CDR2 sequences are SNHLY and FYNNEI. This CDR3 has 18 amino acids. The CDR3 coding sequence is TGTGCCAGCGGTGAAGGATGGGGACAGGGTAAGGAGGACACTGAAGCTTTCTTT. It codes for CASGEGWGQGKEDTEAFF. The full variable domain, in which reference TRBV2 and TRBJ1-1 provide the parts outside the CDR3, is EPEVTQTPSHQVTQMGQEVILRCVPISNHLYFYWYRQILGQKVEFLVSFYNNEISEKSEIFDDQFSVERPDGSNFTLKIRSTKLEDSAMYFCASGEGWGQGKEDTEAFFGQGTRLTVV.

This clonotype has more than one count but fewer than ten. The V call is TRBV9, the J call TRBJ2-2; D is perhaps TRBD1 (5 bases). The V end lost 3 bases, the J end lost 0 bases, and 12 bases lay between the germline ends. Germline V gene lookup returns CDR1 SGDLS and CDR2 YYNGEE. This CDR3 has 16 residues. The CDR3 coding sequence is TGTGCCAGCAGCGGACAGCCCTTATCGAACACCGGGGAGCTGTTTTTT. It specifies CASSGQPLSNTGELFF.

The gene calls are TRBV6-2 or TRBV6-3 and TRBJ2-7; TRBD2 matches 7 bases. V lost 2 bases, J lost 2 bases, and 6 bases stayed unmatched. The CDR3 is 15 residues long. CDR1 and CDR2 from the germline V gene are MNHEY and SVGEGT. The CDR3, as DNA: TGTGCCAGCAGTTACGCGCTGGCGGGGGCCTACGAGCAGTACTTC. Protein sequence: CASSYALAGAYEQYF.

This clonotype occurred many times. The rearrangement uses TRBV24-1 and TRBJ1-5, with D maybe TRBD1 (6 bases). CDR1 KGHDR and CDR2 SFDVKD come from the germline V gene. Trimming pared 4 bases from V and 3 bases from J, leaving 9 bases between. This CDR3 comprises 14 residues. The CDR3 sequence is CATSDRGDNQPQHF. As DNA, the CDR3 is TGTGCCACCAGTGACAGGGGCGACAATCAGCCCCAGCATTTT.

This clonotype was observed many times. This chain uses TRBV7-8 with TRBJ2-5; the match to TRBD1 covers 9 bases. Unmatched junction bases numbered 6, after V lost 5 bases and J lost 5 bases. Germline V gives CDR1 SGHVS, CDR2 FQNEAQ. The CDR3 covers 14 residues. CDR3 in amino acids: CASSNRGRWETQYF. CDR3 nucleotide sequence: TGTGCCAGCAGCAACAGGGGGCGGTGGGAGACCCAGTACTTC.

This clonotype was recorded many times. This chain joins TRBV28 and TRBJ2-5, with 9 nucleotides matching TRBD2. CDR1 MDHEN and CDR2 SYDVKM come from the germline V gene. The trim removed 4 bases at V and 1 base at J, leaving 7 bases unmatched. The CDR3 sequence is 16 residues long. Written as DNA, the CDR3 is TGTGCCAGCAGTTCTAGCGGGACCCCTGTCCAAGAGACCCAGTACTTC. It is translated as CASSSSGTPVQETQYF.

This clonotype was observed many times. The V gene is TRBV11-3, the J gene TRBJ2-5; TRBD2 matches 13 bases. The V and J ends lost 3 bases and 6 bases, in that order; junction bases with no gene match: 13. CDR1 is SGHNT and CDR2 is YENEEA in the germline V gene. CDR3 length: 18 residues. CDR3 region: CASSLDRALAGGPKTQYF. As DNA, the CDR3 is TGTGCCAGCAGCTTGGACAGGGCACTAGCGGGAGGGCCGAAGACCCAGTACTTC.

This clonotype was counted at least ten times. The chain employs TRBV10-3 and TRBJ1-2; possibly TRBD1 for D (6 bases). Trimming took off 6 bases at V and 1 base at J, with 6 bases between the two ends. The CDR3 spans 12 residues. Germline V lookup: CDR1 ENHRY, CDR2 SYGVKD. CDR3 protein: CAIRDSNYGYTF. Written as DNA, the CDR3 is TGTGCCATCAGGGACAGTAACTATGGCTACACCTTC.

This sequence joins TRBV12-3 or TRBV12-4 and TRBJ2-1, with TRBD2 matching 8 bases. V shed 3 bases and J 7 bases; nucleotides not matched to a gene: 8. The CDR3 extends over 15 amino acids. This CDR3 reads CASSFFAGGPNEQFF. The CDR3, as DNA: TGTGCCAGCAGTTTTTTCGCGGGAGGTCCGAATGAGCAGTTCTTC.

The chain has TRBV6-2 or TRBV6-3 and TRBJ2-7; TRBD2 might be the D (6 bases). The CDR3 length is 13 residues. Per the germline V gene, CDR1 is MNHEY and CDR2 is SVGEGT. Trimming removed 2 bases from V and 3 bases from J, with 8 bases in between. Written as DNA, the CDR3 is TGTGCCAGCAGTTACGTCGGGGGCTACGAGCAGTACTTC. As protein: CASSYVGGYEQYF.

The genes are TRBV5-1 and TRBJ2-7; 9 nucleotides agree with TRBD1. J was trimmed by 7 bases and V by 4 bases; bases with no gene match: 12. Germline CDR1 SGHRS, CDR2 YFSETQ. The CDR3 loop spans 15 amino acids. CDR3 residues: CASSPTGQGFGEQYF. The CDR3 DNA follows: TGCGCCAGCAGCCCAACGGGACAGGGCTTCGGTGAGCAGTACTTC.

This clonotype was counted only a few times. The chain couples TRBV5-5 to TRBJ2-5, with unresolved D. Germline V gives CDR1 SGHKS, CDR2 YYEKEE (reference sequence). Trimming took 1 base from V and 1 from J, leaving 8 bases between them. The CDR3 extends over 14 amino acids. The chain's CDR3 is CASSLLTSQETQYF. CDR3 nucleotide sequence: TGTGCCAGCAGCTTGTTGACCTCCCAAGAGACCCAGTACTTC. The full variable domain, completed using reference TRBV5-5 and TRBJ2-5, is DAGVTQSPTHLIKTRGQQVTLRCSPISGHKSVSWYQQVLGQGPQFIFQYYEKEERGRGNFPDRFSARQFPNYSSELNVNALLLGDSALYLCASSLLTSQETQYFGPGTRLLVL.

In this sample, this clonotype turned up many times. The V call is TRBV6-1, the J call TRBJ1-6; D is possibly TRBD1 (5 bases). Germline V gene lookup returns CDR1 MNHNS and CDR2 SASEGT. The length of the CDR3 is 14 residues. The germline V and J ends were trimmed by 2 bases and 4 bases, with 6 bases remaining between them. CDR3 residues: CASSERGYNSPLHF. The CDR3 DNA is TGTGCCAGCAGTGAAAGGGGTTATAATTCACCCCTCCACTTT.